This TCR beta chain is drawn from a study of blood T cell repertoires in COVID-19. Study background: The study drew acute and convalescent COVID-19 samples from the United States, Italy and Spain. PBMCs, B-cell-depleted T cells, or T cells were the source of the cDNA or gDNA that made up the material.

The germline V gene has CDR1 SGHTA and CDR2 FQGTGA. V was clipped by 2 bases and J by 3 bases; unmatched bases: 4. The CDR3 is 16 residues long. Original analysis: The authors estimated nucleated cell counts from reference gene primer amplification. Data came from immunoSEQ multiplex PCR; TCRdb stores just in-frame clones and leaves some out. That table is the source of V, J and clone size, and D and trimming were worked out from the DNA. Of some 20,000 clones listed, 86% are singletons. The chain is built from TRBV7-3 and TRBJ2-2; 9 bases agree with TRBD1. The sequenced sample consisted of peripheral blood. The receptor was isolated from a woman of 80 years or more with active or convalescent COVID-19. The CDR3 DNA reads TGTGCCAGCAGCTTAGTGGGACAGGGCCACACCGGGGAGCTGTTTTTT. The encoded protein is CASSLVGQGHTGELFF.